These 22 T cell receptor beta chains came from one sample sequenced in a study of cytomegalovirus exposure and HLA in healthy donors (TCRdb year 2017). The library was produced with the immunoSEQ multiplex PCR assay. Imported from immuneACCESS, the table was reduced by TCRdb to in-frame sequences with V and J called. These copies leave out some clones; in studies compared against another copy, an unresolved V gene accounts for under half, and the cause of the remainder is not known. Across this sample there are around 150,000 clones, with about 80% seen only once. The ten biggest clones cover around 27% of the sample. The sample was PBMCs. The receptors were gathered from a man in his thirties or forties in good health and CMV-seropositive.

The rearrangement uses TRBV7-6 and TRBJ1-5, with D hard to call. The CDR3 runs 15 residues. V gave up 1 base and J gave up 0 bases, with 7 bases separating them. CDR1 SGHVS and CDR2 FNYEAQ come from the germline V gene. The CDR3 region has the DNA TGTGCCAGCAGCTTAGGGCAGAATAGCAATCAGCCCCAGCATTTT. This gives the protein CASSLGQNSNQPQHF.

Here the CDR3 reads CASSWGVEDTQYF. The CDR3 region has the DNA TGTGCCAGCAGTTGGGGGGTAGAAGATACGCAGTATTTT. The chain has TRBV6-5 and TRBJ2-3, with TRBD2 as a possible D gene (6 bases). CDR3 length: 13 amino acids. Germline loops: CDR1 MNHEY, CDR2 SVGAGI. V was clipped by 4 bases and J by 5 bases, with 10 bases between them.

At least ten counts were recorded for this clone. The CDR3 bases are TGTGCCATCAGTGAGAGACTAGCGGGGCTCAATGAGCAGTTCTTC. Amino acids: CAISERLAGLNEQFF. The gene calls are TRBV10-3 and TRBJ2-1, with 11 bases identical to TRBD2. The germline V gene encodes CDR1 ENHRY and CDR2 SYGVKD. CDR3 size: 15 residues. The ends lost 2 bases at V and 6 bases at J; junction bases unmatched: 3.

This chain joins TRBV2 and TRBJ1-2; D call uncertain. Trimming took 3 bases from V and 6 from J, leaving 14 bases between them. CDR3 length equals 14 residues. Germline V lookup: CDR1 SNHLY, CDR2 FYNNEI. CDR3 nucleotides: TGTGCCAGCAGTGAGGGAGGAGGGAGCCATGGCTACACCTTC. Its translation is CASSEGGGSHGYTF.

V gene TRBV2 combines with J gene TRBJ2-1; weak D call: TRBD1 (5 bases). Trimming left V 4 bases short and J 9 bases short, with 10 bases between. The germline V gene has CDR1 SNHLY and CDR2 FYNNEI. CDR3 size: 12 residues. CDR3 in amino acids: CASSVYRIEQFF. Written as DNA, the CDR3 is TGTGCCAGCAGTGTATACAGGATTGAGCAGTTCTTC.

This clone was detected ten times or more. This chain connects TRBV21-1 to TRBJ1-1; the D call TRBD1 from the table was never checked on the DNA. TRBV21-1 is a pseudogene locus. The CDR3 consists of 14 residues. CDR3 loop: CASSKWKGGTEAFF. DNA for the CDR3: TGTGCCAGCAGCAAATGGAAAGGGGGCACTGAAGCTTTCTTT.

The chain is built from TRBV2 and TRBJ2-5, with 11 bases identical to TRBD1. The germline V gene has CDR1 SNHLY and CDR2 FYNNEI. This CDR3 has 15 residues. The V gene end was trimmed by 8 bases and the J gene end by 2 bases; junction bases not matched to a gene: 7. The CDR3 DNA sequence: TGTGCCAGCCGGACAGGGGGCAAGGGGCAAGAGACCCAGTACTTC. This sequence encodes CASRTGGKGQETQYF.

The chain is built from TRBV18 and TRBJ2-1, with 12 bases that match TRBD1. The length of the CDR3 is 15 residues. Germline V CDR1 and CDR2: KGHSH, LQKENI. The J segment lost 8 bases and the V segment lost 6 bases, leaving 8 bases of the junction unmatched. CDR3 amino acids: CASSFKGTGGYEQFF. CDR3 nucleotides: TGTGCCAGCTCTTTTAAAGGGACAGGGGGCTATGAGCAGTTCTTC.

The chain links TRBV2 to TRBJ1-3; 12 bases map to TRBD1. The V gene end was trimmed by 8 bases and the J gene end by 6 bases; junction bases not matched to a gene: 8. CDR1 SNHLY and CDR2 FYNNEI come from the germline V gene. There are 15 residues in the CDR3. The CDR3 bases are TGTGCCAGCCTAAGACCGGGACAGGGGGCAAACACCATATATTTT. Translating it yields CASLRPGQGANTIYF. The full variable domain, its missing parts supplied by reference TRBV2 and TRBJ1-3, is EPEVTQTPSHQVTQMGQEVILRCVPISNHLYFYWYRQILGQKVEFLVSFYNNEISEKSEIFDDQFSVERPDGSNFTLKIRSTKLEDSAMYFCASLRPGQGANTIYFGEGSWLTVV.

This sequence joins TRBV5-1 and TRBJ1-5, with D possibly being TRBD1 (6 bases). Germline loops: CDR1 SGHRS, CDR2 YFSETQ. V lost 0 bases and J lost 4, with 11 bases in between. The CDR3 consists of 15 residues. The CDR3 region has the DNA TGCGCCAGCAGCTTGGAAGGGGGGGGGAATCAGCCCCAGCATTTT. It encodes CASSLEGGGNQPQHF.

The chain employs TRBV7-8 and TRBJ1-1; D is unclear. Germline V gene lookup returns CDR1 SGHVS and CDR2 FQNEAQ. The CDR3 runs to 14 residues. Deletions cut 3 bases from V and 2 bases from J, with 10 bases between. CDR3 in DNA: TGTGCCAGCAGCTTGCGAGGGAGAAACACTGAAGCTTTCTTT. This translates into CASSLRGRNTEAFF.

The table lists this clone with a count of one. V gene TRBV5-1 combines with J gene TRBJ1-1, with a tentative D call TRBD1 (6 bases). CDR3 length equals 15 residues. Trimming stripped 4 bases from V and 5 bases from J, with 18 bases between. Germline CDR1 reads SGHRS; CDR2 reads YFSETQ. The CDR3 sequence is CASSPRGRGGTEAFF. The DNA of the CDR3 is TGCGCCAGCAGCCCCCGAGGCAGGGGTGGGACTGAAGCTTTCTTT.

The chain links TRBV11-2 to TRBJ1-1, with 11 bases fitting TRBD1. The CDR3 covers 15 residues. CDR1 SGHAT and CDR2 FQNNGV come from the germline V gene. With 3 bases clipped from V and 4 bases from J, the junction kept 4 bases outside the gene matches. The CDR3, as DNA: TGTGCCAGCAGCTTGGGACAGGGGGTTGGCACTGAAGCTTTCTTT. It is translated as CASSLGQGVGTEAFF.

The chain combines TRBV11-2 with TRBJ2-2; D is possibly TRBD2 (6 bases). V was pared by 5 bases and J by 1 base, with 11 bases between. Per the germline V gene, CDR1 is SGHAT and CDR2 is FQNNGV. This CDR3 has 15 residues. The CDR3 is CASSGLGGNTGELFF. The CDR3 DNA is TGTGCCAGCAGCGGACTGGGAGGGAACACCGGGGAGCTGTTTTTT.

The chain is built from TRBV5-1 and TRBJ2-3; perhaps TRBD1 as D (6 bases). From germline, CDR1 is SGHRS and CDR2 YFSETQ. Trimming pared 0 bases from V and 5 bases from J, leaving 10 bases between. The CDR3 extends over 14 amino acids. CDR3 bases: TGCGCCAGCAGCTTGGGGGACAATCTAGATACGCAGTATTTT. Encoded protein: CASSLGDNLDTQYF.

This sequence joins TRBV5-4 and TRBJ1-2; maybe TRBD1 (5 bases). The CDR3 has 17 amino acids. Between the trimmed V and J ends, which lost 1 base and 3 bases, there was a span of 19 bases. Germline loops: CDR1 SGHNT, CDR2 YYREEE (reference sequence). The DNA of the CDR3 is TGTGCCAGCAGCTTGTGGGGAGGGGTGGGGTCGGACTATGGCTACACCTTC. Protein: CASSLWGGVGSDYGYTF.

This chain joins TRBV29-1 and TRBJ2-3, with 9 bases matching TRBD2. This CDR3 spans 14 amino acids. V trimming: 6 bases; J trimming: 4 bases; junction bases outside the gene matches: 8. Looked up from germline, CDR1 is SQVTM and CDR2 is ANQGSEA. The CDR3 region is CSVKAGGVSDTQYF. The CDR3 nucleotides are TGCAGCGTGAAAGCGGGAGGAGTTTCAGATACGCAGTATTTT.

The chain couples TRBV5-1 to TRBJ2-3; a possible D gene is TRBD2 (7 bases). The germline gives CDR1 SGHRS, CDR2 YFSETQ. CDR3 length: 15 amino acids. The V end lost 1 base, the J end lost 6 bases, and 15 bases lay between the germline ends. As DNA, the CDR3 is TGCGCCAGCAGCTTGTTTCGGGGGGCCGAGGATACGCAGTATTTT. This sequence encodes CASSLFRGAEDTQYF.

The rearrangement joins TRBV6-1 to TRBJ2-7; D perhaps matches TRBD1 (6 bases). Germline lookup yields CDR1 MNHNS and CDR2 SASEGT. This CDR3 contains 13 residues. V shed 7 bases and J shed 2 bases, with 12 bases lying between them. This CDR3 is CASKRDITYEQYF. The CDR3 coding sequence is TGTGCCAGCAAAAGGGACATCACCTACGAGCAGTACTTC.

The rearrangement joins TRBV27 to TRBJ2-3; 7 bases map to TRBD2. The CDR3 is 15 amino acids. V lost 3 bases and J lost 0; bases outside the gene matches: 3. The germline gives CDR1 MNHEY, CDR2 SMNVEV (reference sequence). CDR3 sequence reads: CASSFLAESTDTQYF. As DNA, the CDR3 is TGTGCCAGCAGTTTTCTAGCGGAGAGCACAGATACGCAGTATTTT.

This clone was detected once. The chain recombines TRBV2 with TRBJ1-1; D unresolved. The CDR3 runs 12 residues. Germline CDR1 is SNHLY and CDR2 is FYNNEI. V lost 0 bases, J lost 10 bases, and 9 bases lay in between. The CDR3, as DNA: TGTGCCAGCAGTGAAGCGGCGAGGAGAGCTTTCTTT. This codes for CASSEAARRAFF. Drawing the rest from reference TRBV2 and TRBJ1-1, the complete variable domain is EPEVTQTPSHQVTQMGQEVILRCVPISNHLYFYWYRQILGQKVEFLVSFYNNEISEKSEIFDDQFSVERPDGSNFTLKIRSTKLEDSAMYFCASSEAARRAFFGQGTRLTVV.

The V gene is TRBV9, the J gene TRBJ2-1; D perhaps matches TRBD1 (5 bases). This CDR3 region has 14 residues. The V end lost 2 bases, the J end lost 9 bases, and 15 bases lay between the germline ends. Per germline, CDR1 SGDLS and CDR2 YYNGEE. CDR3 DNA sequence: TGTGCCAGCAGCGTGAGAGCCAGGGCCTTTGAGCAGTTCTTC. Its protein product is CASSVRARAFEQFF.